This T cell receptor (beta chain) was identified during a study of low-dose radiotherapy and immunotherapy resistance in tumors. Study summary: Intravenous administration to patients comprised nivolumab at 240 mg every two weeks and ipilimumab at 1 mg/kg every six weeks.

First-strand cDNA relied on TRAV- and TRBV-specific primers spanning alpha and beta chains. For amplifying TCRs, the PCR ran for about 20 cycles with Phusion, which was used together with a constant-region primer and the adapter on the V primers. It was by in vitro transcription that isolated mRNA was amplified. One entry per CDR3 protein results from TCRdb running MiXCR on the reads. The sample lists 17,000 or so distinct CDR3 sequences; less than 85% were seen once. Along with nivolumab and ipilimumab, donors received aspirin, low-dose cyclophosphamide and low-dose radiotherapy. In its sample, this clonotype was seen a few times. The CDR3 is 12 amino acids. Germline loops: CDR1 ENHRY, CDR2 SYGVKD. V was pared by 5 bases and J by 3 bases, with 8 bases between.

This chain connects TRBV10-3 to TRBJ2-7, with a tentative D call TRBD1 (6 bases). The TCR sequence derives from a human donor with advanced metastatic prostate, ovarian, gallbladder or colorectal cancer (not recorded which). This table probably holds off-target reads from a library built for another chain. As DNA, the CDR3 is TGTGCCATCAGTTCGGACAGCTACGAGCAGTACTTC. Translated, it gives CAISSDSYEQYF.